Listed here are 9 T cell receptor beta chains from one sample, sequenced in a study of T cell responses to AZD1222 COVID-19 vaccine. TCRdb's table, derived via immunoSEQ multiplex PCR, lists solely in-frame clones and lacks some. The sample holds about 120,000 clones, approximately 90% seen once. This specimen consisted of peripheral blood, obtained on day 0 of AZD1222 vaccination. The receptors were gathered from an adult in good health.

This clone has just one count. The rearrangement joins TRBV25-1 to TRBJ1-4, with TRBD1 identical over 8 bases. The CDR3 contains 14 residues. Germline CDR1 MGHDK, CDR2 SYGVNS. The V and J ends lost 6 bases and 6 bases, in that order; junction bases with no gene match: 6. This CDR3 reads CASSDRGKDEKLFF. The CDR3 DNA reads as TGTGCCAGCAGCGACAGGGGAAAGGATGAAAAACTGTTTTTT. The variable domain in full, with the rest retrieved from reference TRBV25-1 and TRBJ1-4, is EADIYQTPRYLVIGTGKKITLECSQTMGHDKMYWYQQDPGMELHLIHYSYGVNSTEKGDLSSESTVSRIRTEHFPLTLESARPSHTSQYLCASSDRGKDEKLFFGSGTQLSVL.

V and J are TRBV6-5 and TRBJ2-2, with no clear D. The ends were cut back, 0 bases at V and 2 bases at J, with 10 bases in the middle. CDR3 length equals 16 residues. In germline, CDR1 is MNHEY, CDR2 SVGAGI. The CDR3 here is CASSYSNQVNTGELFF. The CDR3 DNA follows: TGTGCCAGCAGTTACTCGAACCAGGTTAACACCGGGGAGCTGTTTTTT.

This chain joins TRBV10-3 and TRBJ2-1; tentatively, D is TRBD2 (5 bases). Germline V gene data show CDR1 as ENHRY and CDR2 as SYGVKD. Trimming left V 10 bases short and J 7 bases short, with 20 bases between. The CDR3 has 14 amino acids. The CDR3, as DNA: TGTGCCACAAACCTAGCAAACCCCGGGAATGAGCAGTTCTTC. Residues: CATNLANPGNEQFF.

CDR3 bases: TGTGCCAGCAGCTTAGGGGGTCGGGGGGCGATCGGGAATGGCTACACCTTC. Translation gives CASSLGGRGAIGNGYTF. V gene TRBV7-6 combines with J gene TRBJ1-2; a possible D gene is TRBD1 (6 bases). V shed 1 base and J shed 6 bases, with 21 bases lying between them. Looked up from germline, CDR1 is SGHVS and CDR2 is FNYEAQ. The CDR3 is 17 amino acids.

The V and J genes are TRBV4-3 and TRBJ2-7; D is unclear. The length of the CDR3 is 13 residues. Germline V lookup: CDR1 LGHNA, CDR2 YSLEER. The germline V and J ends were trimmed by 2 bases and 6 bases, with 11 bases remaining between them. Here the CDR3 reads CASSQQAGSEQYF. CDR3 sequence (DNA): TGCGCCAGCAGCCAACAGGCAGGTTCCGAGCAGTACTTC.

The rearrangement uses TRBV16 and TRBJ2-3; 8 nucleotides match TRBD1. The CDR3 totals 15 residues. V trimming: 5 bases; J trimming: 2 bases; junction bases outside the gene matches: 6. Germline lookup yields CDR1 KGHSY and CDR2 FQNENV. CDR3 nucleotides: TGTGCCAGCAGCGACAGGGGAAGTCCCACAGATACGCAGTATTTT. Residues: CASSDRGSPTDTQYF.

This chain links TRBV28 with TRBJ2-2; D not resolved. The CDR3 length is 16 residues. V was clipped by 2 bases and J by 3 bases, with 13 bases between them. In germline, CDR1 is MDHEN, CDR2 SYDVKM. CDR3 amino acids: CASSLPFSFDTGELFF. The DNA for the CDR3 is TGTGCCAGCAGTTTACCCTTTTCGTTCGACACCGGGGAGCTGTTTTTT.

The chain recombines TRBV6-5 with TRBJ2-1; D may be TRBD2 (6 bases). V dropped 2 bases and J dropped 10 bases, with 21 bases sitting between them. The CDR3 contains 16 residues. Germline V lookup: CDR1 MNHEY, CDR2 SVGAGI. CDR3 nucleotide sequence: TGTGCCAGCAGTTACGCGGGACCCTCTTGGGCAGGGGAGCAGTTCTTC. Translation: CASSYAGPSWAGEQFF.

The chain has TRBV7-2 and TRBJ1-2, with a weak D call TRBD1 (6 bases). The CDR3 is 12 amino acids. V was clipped by 5 bases and J by 6 bases, with 10 bases between them. CDR1 and CDR2 (germline): SGHTA, FQGNSA. The DNA of the CDR3 is TGTGCCAGCAGCCCTACAGGGCATGGCTACACCTTC. Residues: CASSPTGHGYTF.